The clone carrying this TCR beta chain has more than one count but fewer than ten. What it recognizes is unknown. TCRdb itself ran the reads through MiXCR, one entry per CDR3 protein. The repertoire holds approximately 910,000 distinct CDR3 sequences, with 25% to 40% as singletons. CDR3 length: 15 amino acids. Looked up from germline, CDR1 is LGHDT and CDR2 is YNNKEL (reference sequence). V lost 1 base and J lost 6, with 14 bases in between. The sample comes from a study of T cell repertoires in cytomegalovirus infection. The sequenced sample was cultured CD8+ T cells from PBMCs, obtained from culture after CMV antigen stimulation. This TCR was sampled from a human donor in good health (CMV status not recorded). Some clones in this sample may be carry-over from other donors' samples. The V gene is TRBV3-1, the J gene TRBJ2-3, with D perhaps TRBD1 (5 bases). CDR3 residues: CASSQVGHPRDTQYF. The CDR3 DNA follows: TGTGCCAGCAGCCAAGTGGGGCACCCTAGGGATACGCAGTATTTT.